This T cell receptor beta chain derives from a study of PD-1 blockade in mismatch repair-deficient tumors. Turning to the study itself: All were previously treated, progressing patients with 11 to 13 mismatch repair-deficient cancer types.

Study results and caveats: After pembrolizumab, tumor-resident clones rose rapidly, then generally contracted before radiologic responses.

TCR sequencing covered a few patients who responded to pembrolizumab. The J segment lost 7 bases and the V segment lost 7 bases, leaving 9 bases of the junction unmatched. Germline V gives CDR1 MDHEN, CDR2 SYDVKM. The CDR3 spans 15 residues. Worth noting for this clone: Its antigen is not known.

Profiling relied on immunoSEQ multiplex PCR, and the TCRdb table lists in-frame clones only, not all of them. The data hold about 34,000 clones, with 80% observed a single time. The receptor's source is an adult with mismatch repair-deficient cancer. The specimen comprised PBMCs, sampled around 6 weeks after starting pembrolizumab. The chain employs TRBV28 and TRBJ1-6, with 8 positions matching TRBD1. The CDR3 loop is CASTTGGPLNSPLHF. The CDR3 bases are TGTGCCAGCACCACAGGGGGTCCATTGAATTCACCCCTCCACTTT.